Here is one T cell receptor beta chain with its context. This specimen comes from a study of blood T cell repertoires in COVID-19. TCRdb keeps only in-frame clones here, not all; method: immunoSEQ multiplex PCR. This table holds some 180,000 clones, roughly 76% found once. Germline CDR1 and CDR2: MNHNS and SASEGT. V lost 3 bases to trimming and J lost 0 bases, with 15 bases between them. The CDR3 runs 16 residues. This sequence originates from a middle-aged woman with COVID-19, enrolled during active disease. Sequencing was performed on peripheral blood. The rearrangement joins TRBV6-1 to TRBJ2-7; tentative D call: TRBD1 (6 bases). The CDR3 is CASSDSLGQSSYEQYF. The DNA of the CDR3 is TGTGCCAGCAGTGATTCGCTAGGACAGAGCTCCTACGAGCAGTACTTC.